The rows below give T cell receptor beta chains drawn from one sample of a study of blood T cell repertoires in COVID-19. The table came from immunoSEQ multiplex PCR; TCRdb's copy has only in-frame clones and leaves some out. The sample contains 200,000 to 250,000 clones, more than 70% of which appear only once. Sequencing input: peripheral blood. The receptors derive from an elderly man with acute or convalescent COVID-19. Both conserved end residues are part of each CDR3. A D gene is named only where the DNA matches it firmly.

v_gene	j_gene	d_gene	len	CDR3nt	CDR3aa
TRBV9	TRBJ2-1	.	15	TGTGCCAGCAGCGCGGACGGGATCTCCTACAATGAGCAGTTCTTC	CASSADGISYNEQFF
TRBV7-2	TRBJ2-5	TRBD2	14	TGTGCCAGCAGCCCCCCGGGGGGGCAAGAGACCCAGTACTTC	CASSPPGGQETQYF
TRBV7-6	TRBJ2-2	TRBD1	16	TGTGCCAGCAGCTTTTCCCCCGGGACAGGGGGCGGGGAGCTGTTTTTT	CASSFSPGTGGGELFF
TRBV19	TRBJ1-1	.	12	TGTGCCAGTAGTATAGACGGGGGGGAAGCTTTCTTT	CASSIDGGEAFF
TRBV19	TRBJ1-5	.	20	TGTGCCAGTAGTCTCCCTAGGGCGGGACTCACCCAGTATAGCAATCAGCCCCAGCATTTT	CASSLPRAGLTQYSNQPQHF
TRBV11-2	TRBJ2-5	TRBD2	15	TGTGCCAGCGCATCCGGGACTAGCGGAGGGGAGACCCAGTACTTC	CASASGTSGGETQYF
TRBV18	TRBJ1-2	.	11	TGTGCCAGCTCTCTCCTTTTCGGCTACACCTTC	CASSLLFGYTF
TRBV27	TRBJ1-2	.	16	TGTGCCAGCAGTTTTCTCCCTCTTCGTGGAGACTATGGCTACACCTTC	CASSFLPLRGDYGYTF
TRBV7-2	TRBJ1-4	TRBD1	15	TGTGCCAGCAGCACCGGGACAGGCTTTAATGAAAAACTGTTTTTT	CASSTGTGFNEKLFF
TRBV29-1	TRBJ1-5	.	12	TGCAGCGTTGTCTCAGGTAATCAGCCCCAGCATTTT	CSVVSGNQPQHF
TRBV7-2	TRBJ2-7	TRBD1	15	TGTGCCAGCAGCCCACCGGGACAGAATAACTACGAGCAGTACTTC	CASSPPGQNNYEQYF
TRBV6-5	TRBJ2-1	TRBD1	15	TGTGCCAGCAGTTACAGGGACAGGGGGCTAAATGAGCAGTTCTTC	CASSYRDRGLNEQFF
TRBV28	TRBJ1-2	.	14	TGTGCCAGCAGTTTATGGGCTTCTAACTATGGCTACACCTTC	CASSLWASNYGYTF
TRBV4-1	TRBJ1-1	.	17	TGCGCCAGCAGCCAAGAACAAGGGTTGCTGGCGGGCACTGAAGCTTTCTTT	CASSQEQGLLAGTEAFF
TRBV5-5	TRBJ1-4	.	18	TGTGCCAGCAGCTTGGACGGGGGGCGATTAATCCAGAATGAAAAACTGTTTTTT	CASSLDGGRLIQNEKLFF
TRBV29-1	TRBJ1-1	.	14	TGCAGCGTTGAAGAGTGGGTTGTTGGAGCTGAAGCTTTCTTT	CSVEEWVVGAEAFF
TRBV3-1/TRBV3-2	TRBJ1-4	TRBD1	16	TGTGCCAGCAGCCAAGCCCCAGGGGGTGGTAATGAAAAACTGTTTTTT	CASSQAPGGGNEKLFF
TRBV5-1	TRBJ1-1	.	16	TGCGCCAGCAGCCCATCTGCTGGGGGAGGGAACACTGAAGCTTTCTTT	CASSPSAGGGNTEAFF
TRBV14	TRBJ1-2	.	13	TGTGCCAGCAGCCAAGATAGGGGCTATGGCTACACCTTC	CASSQDRGYGYTF
TRBV18	TRBJ1-2	TRBD1	17	TGTGCCAGCTCACCGACACCGGGACAGGGCCCGGGGGGGGGCTACACCTTC	CASSPTPGQGPGGGYTF
TRBV19	TRBJ1-2	.	14	TGTGCCAGTAGGGCCCGGGGAGTCAACTATGGCTACACCTTC	CASRARGVNYGYTF
TRBV15	TRBJ2-6	TRBD1	18	TGTGCCACCAGCAGACTGGACAGGGATAATGCTGGGGCCAACGTCCTGACTTTC	CATSRLDRDNAGANVLTF